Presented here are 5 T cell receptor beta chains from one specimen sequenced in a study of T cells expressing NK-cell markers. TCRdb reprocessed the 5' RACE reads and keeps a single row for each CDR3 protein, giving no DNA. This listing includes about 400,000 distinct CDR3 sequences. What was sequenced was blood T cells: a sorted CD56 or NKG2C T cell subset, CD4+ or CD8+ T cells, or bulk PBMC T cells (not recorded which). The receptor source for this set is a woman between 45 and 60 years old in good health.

The CDR3 loop reads CASSLSGTSGRASYEQYF. The rearrangement joins TRBV19 to TRBJ2-7; TCRdb designates TRBD2, a call that cannot be tested without DNA. The CDR3 is 18 amino acids. In germline, CDR1 is LNHDA, CDR2 SQIVND (reference sequence).

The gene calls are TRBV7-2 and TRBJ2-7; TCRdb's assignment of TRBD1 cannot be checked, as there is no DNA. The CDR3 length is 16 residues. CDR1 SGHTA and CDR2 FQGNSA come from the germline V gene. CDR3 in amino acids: CASSPRGASRAYEQYF.

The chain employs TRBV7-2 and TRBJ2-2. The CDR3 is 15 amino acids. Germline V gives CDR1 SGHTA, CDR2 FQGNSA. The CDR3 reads CASSPSGRYTGELFF.

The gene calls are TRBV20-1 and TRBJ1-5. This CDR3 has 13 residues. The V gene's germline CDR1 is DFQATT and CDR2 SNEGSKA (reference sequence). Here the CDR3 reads CSARRSSNQPQHF.

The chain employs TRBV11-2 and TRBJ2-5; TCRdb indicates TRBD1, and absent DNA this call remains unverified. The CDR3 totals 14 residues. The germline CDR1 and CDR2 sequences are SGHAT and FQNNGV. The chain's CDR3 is CASSLGQGLQTQYF. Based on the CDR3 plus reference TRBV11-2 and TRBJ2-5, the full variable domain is EAGVAQSPRYKIIEKRQSVAFWCNPISGHATLYWYQQILGQGPKLLIQFQNNGVVDDSQLPKDRFSAERLKGVDSTLKIQPAKLEDSAVYLCASSLGQGLQTQYFGPGTRLLVL.